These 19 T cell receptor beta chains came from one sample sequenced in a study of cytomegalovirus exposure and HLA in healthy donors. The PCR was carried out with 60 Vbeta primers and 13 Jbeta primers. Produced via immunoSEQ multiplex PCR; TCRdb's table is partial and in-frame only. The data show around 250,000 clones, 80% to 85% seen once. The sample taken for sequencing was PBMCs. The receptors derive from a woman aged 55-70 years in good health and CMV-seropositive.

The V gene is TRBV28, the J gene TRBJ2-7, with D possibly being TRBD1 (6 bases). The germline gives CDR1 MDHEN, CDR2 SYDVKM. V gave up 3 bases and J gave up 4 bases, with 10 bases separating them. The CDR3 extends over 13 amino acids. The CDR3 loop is CASSFVTGYEQYF. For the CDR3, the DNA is TGTGCCAGCAGTTTTGTAACAGGGTACGAGCAGTACTTC.

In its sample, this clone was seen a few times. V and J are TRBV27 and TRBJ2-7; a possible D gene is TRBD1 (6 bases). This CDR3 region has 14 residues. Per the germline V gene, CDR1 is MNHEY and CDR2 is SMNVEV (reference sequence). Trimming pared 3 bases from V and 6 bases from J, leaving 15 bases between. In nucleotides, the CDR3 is TGTGCCAGCAGTTTCCTGGGCAGGGGCCCCGAGCAGTACTTC. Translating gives CASSFLGRGPEQYF.

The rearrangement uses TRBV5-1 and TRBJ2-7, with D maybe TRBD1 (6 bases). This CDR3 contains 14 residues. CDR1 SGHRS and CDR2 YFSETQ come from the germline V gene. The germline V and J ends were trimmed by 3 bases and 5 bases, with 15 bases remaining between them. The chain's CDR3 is CASSSGQPSDEQYF. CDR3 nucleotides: TGCGCCAGCAGCTCCGGACAGCCATCCGACGAGCAGTACTTC.

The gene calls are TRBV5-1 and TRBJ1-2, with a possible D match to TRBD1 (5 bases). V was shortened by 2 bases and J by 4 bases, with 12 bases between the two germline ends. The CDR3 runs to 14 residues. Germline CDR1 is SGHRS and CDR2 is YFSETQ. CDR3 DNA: TGCGCCAGCAGCTTTGGAGGGGACCTCTATGGCTACACCTTC. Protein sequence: CASSFGGDLYGYTF.

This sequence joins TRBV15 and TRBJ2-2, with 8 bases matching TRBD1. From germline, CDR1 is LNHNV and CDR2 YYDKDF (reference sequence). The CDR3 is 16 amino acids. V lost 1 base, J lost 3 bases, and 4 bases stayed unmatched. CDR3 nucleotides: TGTGCCACCAGCAGAGGACAGGGGCCCTACACCGGGGAGCTGTTTTTT. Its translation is CATSRGQGPYTGELFF.

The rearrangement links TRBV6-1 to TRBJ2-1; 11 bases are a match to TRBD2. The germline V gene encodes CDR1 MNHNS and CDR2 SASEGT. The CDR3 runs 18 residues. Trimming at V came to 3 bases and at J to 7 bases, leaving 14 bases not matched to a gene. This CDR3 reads CASSEAFFTSGSGNEQFF. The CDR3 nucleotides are TGTGCCAGCAGTGAGGCCTTTTTCACTAGCGGGAGTGGAAATGAGCAGTTCTTC.

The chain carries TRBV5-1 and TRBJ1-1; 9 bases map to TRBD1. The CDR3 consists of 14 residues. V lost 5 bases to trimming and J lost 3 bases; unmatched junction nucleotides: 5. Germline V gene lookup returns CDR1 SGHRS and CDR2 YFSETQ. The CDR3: CASRIGQGYTEAFF. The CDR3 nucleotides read TGCGCCAGCAGAATTGGACAGGGGTACACTGAAGCTTTCTTT.

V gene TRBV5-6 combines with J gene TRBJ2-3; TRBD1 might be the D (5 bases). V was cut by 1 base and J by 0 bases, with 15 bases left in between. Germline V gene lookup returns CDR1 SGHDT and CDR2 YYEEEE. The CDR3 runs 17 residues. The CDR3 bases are TGTGCCAGCAGCTTGAAGGTACAGGCATTGAGCACAGATACGCAGTATTTT. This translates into CASSLKVQALSTDTQYF.

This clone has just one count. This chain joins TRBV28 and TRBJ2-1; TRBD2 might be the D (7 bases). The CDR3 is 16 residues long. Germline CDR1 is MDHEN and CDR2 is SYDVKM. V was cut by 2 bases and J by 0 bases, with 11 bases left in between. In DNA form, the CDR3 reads TGTGCCAGCAGTTTAGGGGGGGCGCGCTCCTACAATGAGCAGTTCTTC. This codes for CASSLGGARSYNEQFF.

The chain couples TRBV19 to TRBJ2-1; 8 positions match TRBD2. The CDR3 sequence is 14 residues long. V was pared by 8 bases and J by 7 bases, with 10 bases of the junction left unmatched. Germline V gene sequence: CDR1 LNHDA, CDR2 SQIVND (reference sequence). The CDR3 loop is CASSSGSLGNEQFF. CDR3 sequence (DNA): TGTGCCAGTTCGAGCGGGAGCCTAGGTAATGAGCAGTTCTTC.

Here the CDR3 reads CASSLDASRYTQYF. CDR3 DNA sequence: TGTGCCAGCAGCTTAGACGCTAGCCGTTATACGCAGTATTTT. The chain joins TRBV11-2 to TRBJ2-3; D is perhaps TRBD2 (5 bases). V lost 0 bases, J lost 7 bases, and 11 bases lay in between. This CDR3 contains 14 residues. Germline CDR1 is SGHAT and CDR2 is FQNNGV.

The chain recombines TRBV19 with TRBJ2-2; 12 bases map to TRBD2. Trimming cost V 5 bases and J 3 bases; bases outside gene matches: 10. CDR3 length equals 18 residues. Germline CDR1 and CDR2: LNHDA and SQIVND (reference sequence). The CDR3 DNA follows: TGTGCCAGTAGTGGCCGCCCCGGACTAGCGGGACACACCGGGGAGCTGTTTTTT. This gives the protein CASSGRPGLAGHTGELFF. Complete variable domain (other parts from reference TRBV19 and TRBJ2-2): DGGITQSPKYLFRKEGQNVTLSCEQNLNHDAMYWYRQDPGQGLRLIYYSQIVNDFQKGDIAEGYSVSREKKESFPLTVTSAQKNPTAFYLCASSGRPGLAGHTGELFFGEGSRLTVL.

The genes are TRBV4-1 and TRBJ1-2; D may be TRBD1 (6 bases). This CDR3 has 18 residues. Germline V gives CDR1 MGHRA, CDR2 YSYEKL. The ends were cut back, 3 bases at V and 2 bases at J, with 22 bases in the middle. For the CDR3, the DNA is TGCGCCAGCAGCCAGCCCAAATCCGGGACAAAGGCGAACTATGGCTACACCTTC. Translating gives CASSQPKSGTKANYGYTF.

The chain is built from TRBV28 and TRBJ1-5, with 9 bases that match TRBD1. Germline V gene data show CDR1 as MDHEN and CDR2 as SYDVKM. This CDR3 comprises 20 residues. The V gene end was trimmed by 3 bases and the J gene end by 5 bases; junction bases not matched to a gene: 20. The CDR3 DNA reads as TGTGCCAGCAGTTTTACACCAAGAATATTACAGGGGGCCTCATATCAGCCCCAGCATTTT. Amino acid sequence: CASSFTPRILQGASYQPQHF.

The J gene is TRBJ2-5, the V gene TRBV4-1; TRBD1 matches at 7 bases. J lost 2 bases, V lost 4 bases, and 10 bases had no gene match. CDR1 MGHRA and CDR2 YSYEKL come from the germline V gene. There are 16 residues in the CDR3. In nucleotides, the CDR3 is TGCGCCAGCAGCCGAAAACAGGGGTCAAGGCAAGAGACCCAGTACTTC. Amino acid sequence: CASSRKQGSRQETQYF.

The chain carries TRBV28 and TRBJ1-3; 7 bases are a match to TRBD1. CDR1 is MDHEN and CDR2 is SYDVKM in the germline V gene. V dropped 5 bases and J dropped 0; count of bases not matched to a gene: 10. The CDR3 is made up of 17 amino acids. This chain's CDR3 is CASSPTDRAFSGNTIYF. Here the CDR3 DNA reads TGTGCCAGCAGTCCTACAGACAGGGCCTTCTCTGGAAACACCATATATTTT.

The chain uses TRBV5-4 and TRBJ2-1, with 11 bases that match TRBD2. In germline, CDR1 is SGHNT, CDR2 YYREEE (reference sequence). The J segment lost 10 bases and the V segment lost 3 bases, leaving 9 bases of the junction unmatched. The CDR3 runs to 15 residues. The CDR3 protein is CASSSRLAGGDEQFF. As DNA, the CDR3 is TGTGCCAGCAGCTCGCGGCTAGCGGGAGGAGACGAGCAGTTCTTC.

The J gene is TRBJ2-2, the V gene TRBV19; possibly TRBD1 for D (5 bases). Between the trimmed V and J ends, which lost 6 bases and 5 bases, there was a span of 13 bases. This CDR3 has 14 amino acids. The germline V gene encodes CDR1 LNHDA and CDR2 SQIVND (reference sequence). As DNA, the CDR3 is TGTGCCAGTAGAGGGCAGGGTGAAACCGGGGAGCTGTTTTTT. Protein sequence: CASRGQGETGELFF.

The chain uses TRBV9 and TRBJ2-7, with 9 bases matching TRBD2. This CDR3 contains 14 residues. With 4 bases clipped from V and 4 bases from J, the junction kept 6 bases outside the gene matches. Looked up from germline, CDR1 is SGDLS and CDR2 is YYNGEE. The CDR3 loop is CASSPTSGPYEQYF. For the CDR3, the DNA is TGTGCCAGCAGCCCGACTAGCGGTCCTTACGAGCAGTACTTC.